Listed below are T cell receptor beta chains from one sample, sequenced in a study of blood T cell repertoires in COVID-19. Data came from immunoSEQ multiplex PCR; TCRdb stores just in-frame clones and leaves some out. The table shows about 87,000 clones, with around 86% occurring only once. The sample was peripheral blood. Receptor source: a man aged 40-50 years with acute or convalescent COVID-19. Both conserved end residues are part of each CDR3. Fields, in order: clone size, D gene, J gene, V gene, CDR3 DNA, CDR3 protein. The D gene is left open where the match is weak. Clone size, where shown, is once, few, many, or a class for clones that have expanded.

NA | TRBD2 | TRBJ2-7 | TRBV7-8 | TGTGCCACCTCGCTAGCGGGGGGTTACGAGCAGTACTTC | CATSLAGGYEQYF
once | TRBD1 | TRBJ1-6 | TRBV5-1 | TGCGCCAGCAGCTGGGACAGGGGTGATAATTCACCCCTCCACTTT | CASSWDRGDNSPLHF
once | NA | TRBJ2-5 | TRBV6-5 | TGTGCCAGCAGTTCCCCCCAGGGTCGCCAAGAGACCCAGTACTTC | CASSSPQGRQETQYF
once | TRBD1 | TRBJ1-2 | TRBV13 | TGTGCCAGCAGCTTGGGCTTGAGACAGGGCTATGGCTACACCTTC | CASSLGLRQGYGYTF
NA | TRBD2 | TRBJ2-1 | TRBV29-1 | TGCAGCGTTGAACCAGGACTAGCGGGACCCCTTCAAGCATGGGAGCAGTTCTTC | CSVEPGLAGPLQAWEQFF
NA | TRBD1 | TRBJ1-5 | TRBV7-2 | TGTGCCAGCAGCTTAGCCCCCACGACAGGGCCGCCCCAGCATTTT | CASSLAPTTGPPQHF
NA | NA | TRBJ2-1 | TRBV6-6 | TGTGCCAGCAGACTACAGGGTCTGGAGCAGTTCTTC | CASRLQGLEQFF
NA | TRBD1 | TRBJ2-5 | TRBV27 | TGTGCCAGCAGTCCGGGGGACAGGGAAGAGACCCAGTACTTC | CASSPGDREETQYF
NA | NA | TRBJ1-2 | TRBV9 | TGTGCCAGCAGCGTAGGGACTTCTAACTATGGCTACACCTTC | CASSVGTSNYGYTF
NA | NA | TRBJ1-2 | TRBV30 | TGTGCCTGTTCTCGGGGGGAGAACTATGGCTACACCTTC | CACSRGENYGYTF
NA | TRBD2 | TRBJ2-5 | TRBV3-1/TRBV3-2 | TGTGCCAGCAGCCAGACTAGCGGGAGAGTCGAGACCCAGTACTTC | CASSQTSGRVETQYF
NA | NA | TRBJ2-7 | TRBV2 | TGTGCCAGCAGTGAACGGAGCGAATCCTACGAGCAGTACTTC | CASSERSESYEQYF
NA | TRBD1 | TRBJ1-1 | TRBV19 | TGTGCCAGTAGTGCGGGACAGGGAGAAACTGAAGCTTTCTTT | CASSAGQGETEAFF
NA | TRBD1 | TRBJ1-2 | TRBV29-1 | TGCAGCGCGTTAACCGGGACAGGGGCCGGCTACACCTTC | CSALTGTGAGYTF
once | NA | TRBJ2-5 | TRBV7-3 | TGTGCCAGCAGCTTCAGGGTTGGCGAGACCCAGTACTTC | CASSFRVGETQYF
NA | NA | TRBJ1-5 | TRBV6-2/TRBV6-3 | TGTGCCAGCAGTTACGGGGGAGGTAGCAATCAGCCCCAGCATTTT | CASSYGGGSNQPQHF
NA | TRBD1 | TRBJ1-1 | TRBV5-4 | TGTGCCTGTACAGGGGGCACTGAAGCTTTCTTT | CACTGGTEAFF
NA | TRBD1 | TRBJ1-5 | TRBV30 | TGTGCCTGGAGTCTGGCAGGGGGCCAGCCCCAGCATTTT | CAWSLAGGQPQHF
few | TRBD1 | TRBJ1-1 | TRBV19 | TGTGCCAGTAGTTCGACAGGGGACACTGAAGCTTTCTTT | CASSSTGDTEAFF
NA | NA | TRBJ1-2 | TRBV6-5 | TGTGCCAGCACCCTCGGGGAGAACTATGGCTACACCTTC | CASTLGENYGYTF
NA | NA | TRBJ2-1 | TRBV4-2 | TGTGCCAGCAGCCAAGAAGGGGCATCCTACAATGAGCAGTTCTTC | CASSQEGASYNEQFF
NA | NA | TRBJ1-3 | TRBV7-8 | TGTGCCAGCAGCTTAGAGGGAGTGATGGGAAACACCATATATTTT | CASSLEGVMGNTIYF
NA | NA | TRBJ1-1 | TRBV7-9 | TGTGCCAGCAGCTTTTTCGGCACTGAAGCTTTCTTT | CASSFFGTEAFF
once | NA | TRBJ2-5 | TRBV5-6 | TGTGCCAGCAGCCCAGATTCGGTAGCGACCCAGTACTTC | CASSPDSVATQYF
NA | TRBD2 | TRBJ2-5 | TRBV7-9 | TGTGCCAGCAGCTCCCGGACTAGCGGGAGTCCGCAAGAGACCCAGTACTTC | CASSSRTSGSPQETQYF
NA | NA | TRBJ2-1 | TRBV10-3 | TGTGCCATCAGTGGCGGGGGCAGGGTAGGCAATGAGCAGTTCTTC | CAISGGGRVGNEQFF
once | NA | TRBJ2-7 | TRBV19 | TGTGCCAGTAGTATAGAGGACAGTTCCTACGAGCAGTACTTC | CASSIEDSSYEQYF
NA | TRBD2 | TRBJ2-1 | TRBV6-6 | TGTGCCAGCATCGGGACTAGCGGGAGAAATGAGCAGTTCTTC | CASIGTSGRNEQFF
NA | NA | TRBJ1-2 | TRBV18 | TGTGCCAGCTCACCACCCCAGGAGGGGAAGGGCTACACCTTC | CASSPPQEGKGYTF
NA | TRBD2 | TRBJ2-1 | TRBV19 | TGTGCCAGTAGTATGGTAGCGGGACCGTACAATGAGCAGTTCTTC | CASSMVAGPYNEQFF
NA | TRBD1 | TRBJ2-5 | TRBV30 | TGTGCCTGGAGCCAAGGGACAGGGGGCGCCATAGCGGAGACCCAGTACTTC | CAWSQGTGGAIAETQYF
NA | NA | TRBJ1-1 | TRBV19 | TGTGCCAGTAGTATTACAGGGTTAGGCACTGAAGCTTTCTTT | CASSITGLGTEAFF
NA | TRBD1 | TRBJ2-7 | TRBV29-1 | TGCAGCGTACCTAAACCGGGACAGGGTACCTACGAGCAGTACTTC | CSVPKPGQGTYEQYF
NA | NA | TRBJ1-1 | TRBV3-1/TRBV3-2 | TGTGCCAGCAGCCAAAACGTGGCAGGGAAGAGAGCTTTCTTT | CASSQNVAGKRAFF
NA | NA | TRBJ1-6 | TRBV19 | TGTGCCAGTAACCAGGGGCATTCACCCCTCCACTTT | CASNQGHSPLHF
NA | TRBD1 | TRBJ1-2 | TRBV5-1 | TGCGCCAGCAGCTTGTACTCGACAGGACAGGGAGATGGCTACACCTTC | CASSLYSTGQGDGYTF
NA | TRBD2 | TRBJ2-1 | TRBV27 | TGTGCCAGCAGTTCACTAGCGGGGACGTACAATGAGCAGTTCTTC | CASSSLAGTYNEQFF
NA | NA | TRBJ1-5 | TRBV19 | TGTGCCAGTAGTATTGGGGGGAGCAATCAGCCCCAGCATTTT | CASSIGGSNQPQHF
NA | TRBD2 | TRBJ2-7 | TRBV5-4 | TGTGCCAGCAGTAGGGGAGGGACGTCGGCCGAGCAGTACTTC | CASSRGGTSAEQYF
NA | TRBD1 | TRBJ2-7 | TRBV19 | TGTGCCAGTTCCGCCGGGACAGGTTCCTACGAGCAGTACTTC | CASSAGTGSYEQYF
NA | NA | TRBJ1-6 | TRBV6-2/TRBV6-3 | TGTGCCAGCAGTTATGCGGTGACGAAAAATTCACCCCTCCACTTT | CASSYAVTKNSPLHF
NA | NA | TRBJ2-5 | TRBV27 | TGTGCCAGCGGGCGGTCAGGATCGCGGGGCCCAGACCTCCGCGAGACCCAGTACTTC | CASGRSGSRGPDLRETQYF
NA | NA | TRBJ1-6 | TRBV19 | TGTGCCAGTAGTATAGATCGGGACTGGAGTTCACCCCTCCACTTT | CASSIDRDWSSPLHF
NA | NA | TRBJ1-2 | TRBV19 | TGTGCCAGTAGTATCCGAGGAGCGGATGGCTACACCTTC | CASSIRGADGYTF
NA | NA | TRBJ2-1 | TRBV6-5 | TGTGCCAGCAGTTCCCTTGGAGGAGAGCAGTTCTTC | CASSSLGGEQFF
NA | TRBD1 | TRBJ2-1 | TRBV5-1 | TGCGCCAGCAGCGTTTCCGGGACAGATTACAATGAGCAGTTCTTC | CASSVSGTDYNEQFF
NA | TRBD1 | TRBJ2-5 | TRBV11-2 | TGTGCCAGCAGCCGACAGGGTTTATTGCAAGAGACCCAGTACTTC | CASSRQGLLQETQYF
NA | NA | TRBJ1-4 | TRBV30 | TGTGCCTGGAGTACAGGGAATAGACTGTTTTTT | CAWSTGNRLFF
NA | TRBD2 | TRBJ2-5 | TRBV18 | TGTGCCAGCTCACCCGGGAGGGCCAATAGCGAGACCCAGTACTTC | CASSPGRANSETQYF
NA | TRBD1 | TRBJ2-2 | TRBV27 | TGTGCCAGCAGTTTCGGACAGGGGTACACCGGGGAGCTGTTTTTT | CASSFGQGYTGELFF
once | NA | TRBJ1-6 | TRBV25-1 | TGTGCCAGCAGTATAAAAAGGGGTTCACCCCTCCACTTT | CASSIKRGSPLHF
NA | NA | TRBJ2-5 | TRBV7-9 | TGTGCCAGCAGCTTAGTTCGGGAGACCCAGTACTTC | CASSLVRETQYF
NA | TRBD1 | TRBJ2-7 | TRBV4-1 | TGCGCCAGCAGCCAAGGGGACAGCCCCACCTACGAGCAGTACTTC | CASSQGDSPTYEQYF
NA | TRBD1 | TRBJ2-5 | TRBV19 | TGTGCCAGTAGTGCAGACAGGGAGGAGACCCAGTACTTC | CASSADREETQYF
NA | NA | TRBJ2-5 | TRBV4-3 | TGCGCCAGCAGCCAGACTAGTGTGGGAGAGACCCAGTACTTC | CASSQTSVGETQYF
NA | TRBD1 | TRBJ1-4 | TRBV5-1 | TGCGCCAGCAGCCTCCCAGGGGGAACTAATGAAAAACTGTTTTTT | CASSLPGGTNEKLFF
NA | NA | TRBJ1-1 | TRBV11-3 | TGTGCCAGCAGCTTATTTGGGGACTCTGAAGCTTTCTTT | CASSLFGDSEAFF
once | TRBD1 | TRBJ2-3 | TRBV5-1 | TGCGCCAGCAGCACGGGGTTCGAGGGGGCTAGCACAGATACGCAGTATTTT | CASSTGFEGASTDTQYF
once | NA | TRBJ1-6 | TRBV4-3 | TGCGCCAGCAGCCAAGATTTGACACCGATTTCACCCCTCCACTTT | CASSQDLTPISPLHF